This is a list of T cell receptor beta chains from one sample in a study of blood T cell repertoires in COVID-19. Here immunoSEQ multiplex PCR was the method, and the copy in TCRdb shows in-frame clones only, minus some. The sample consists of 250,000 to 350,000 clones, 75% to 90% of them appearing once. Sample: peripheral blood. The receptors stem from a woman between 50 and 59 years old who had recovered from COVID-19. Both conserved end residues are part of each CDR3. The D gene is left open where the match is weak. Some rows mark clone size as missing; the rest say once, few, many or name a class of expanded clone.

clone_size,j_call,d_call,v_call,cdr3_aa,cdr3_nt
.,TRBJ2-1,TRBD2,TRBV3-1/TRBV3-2,CASSQARSGRYNEQFF,TGTGCCAGCAGCCAAGCGCGTAGCGGGAGGTACAATGAGCAGTTCTTC
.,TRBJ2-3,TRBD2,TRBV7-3,CASSLKAGGWGYTDTQYF,TGTGCCAGCAGCTTAAAAGCGGGAGGGTGGGGATACACAGATACGCAGTATTTT
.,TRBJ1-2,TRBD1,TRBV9,CASSARQGPYGYTF,TGTGCCAGCAGCGCCCGACAGGGACCCTATGGCTACACCTTC
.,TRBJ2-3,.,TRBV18,CASSPPGTQYF,TGTGCCAGCTCACCGCCGGGTACGCAGTATTTT
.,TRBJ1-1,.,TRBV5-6,CASRGAGESTEAFF,TGTGCCAGCAGGGGAGCGGGGGAGAGCACTGAAGCTTTCTTT
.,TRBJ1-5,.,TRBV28,CASSLQGRGPQPQHF,TGTGCCAGCAGTTTACAGGGCAGGGGCCCTCAGCCCCAGCATTTT
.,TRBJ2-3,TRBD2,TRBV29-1,CSGTPPSGGTDTQYF,TGCAGCGGCACACCGCCTAGCGGGGGCACAGATACGCAGTATTTT
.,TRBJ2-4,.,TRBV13,CASSLGRNIQYF,TGTGCCAGCAGCTTAGGCCGAAACATTCAGTACTTC
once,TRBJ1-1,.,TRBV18,CASSASQGNPEAFF,TGTGCCAGCTCGGCCTCACAGGGAAATCCTGAAGCTTTCTTT
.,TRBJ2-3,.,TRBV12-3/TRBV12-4,CASTQHTDTQYF,TGTGCCAGCACCCAACACACAGATACGCAGTATTTT
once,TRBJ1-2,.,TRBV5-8,CASSKQYGYTF,TGTGCCAGCAGCAAACAATATGGCTACACCTTC
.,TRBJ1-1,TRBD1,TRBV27,CASSYGQGMNTEAFF,TGTGCCAGCAGCTACGGACAGGGGATGAACACTGAAGCTTTCTTT
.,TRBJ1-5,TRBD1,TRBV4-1,CASSQAQGLGDQPQHF,TGCGCCAGCAGCCAAGCACAGGGGTTAGGGGATCAGCCCCAGCATTTT
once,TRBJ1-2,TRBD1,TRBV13,CASSPVPGQGNYGYTF,TGTGCCAGCAGCCCCGTTCCGGGACAGGGGAACTATGGCTACACCTTC
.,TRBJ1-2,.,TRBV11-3,CASTPCFYGYTF,TGTGCCAGCACCCCGTGTTTCTATGGCTACACCTTC
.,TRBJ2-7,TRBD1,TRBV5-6,CASSFTVRDRYEQYF,TGTGCCAGCAGCTTTACGGTCAGGGACAGGTACGAGCAGTACTTC
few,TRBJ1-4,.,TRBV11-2,CASSLEGTREKLFF,TGTGCCAGCAGCTTAGAGGGCACTCGTGAAAAACTGTTTTTT
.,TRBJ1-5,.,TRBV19,CASSIVPGNQPQHF,TGTGCCAGTAGTATAGTTCCAGGGAATCAGCCCCAGCATTTT
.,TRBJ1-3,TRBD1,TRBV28,CASSTGVTSWPSGNTIYF,TGTGCCAGCAGTACAGGGGTAACGTCGTGGCCCTCTGGAAACACCATATATTTT
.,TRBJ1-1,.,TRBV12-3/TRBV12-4,CASSPSWPEAFF,TGTGCCAGCAGTCCTTCCTGGCCTGAAGCTTTCTTT
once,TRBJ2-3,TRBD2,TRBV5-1,CASSLMTSADTQYF,TGCGCCAGCAGCTTGATGACTAGCGCCGATACGCAGTATTTT
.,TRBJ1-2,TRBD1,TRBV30,CAWSVIQGPGGYTF,TGTGCCTGGAGCGTAATACAGGGGCCGGGGGGCTACACCTTC
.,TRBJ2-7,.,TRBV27,CASSSSYEQYF,TGTGCCAGCAGTTCGAGCTACGAGCAGTACTTC
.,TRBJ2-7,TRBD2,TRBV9,CARSWTSGMAYEQYF,TGTGCCAGAAGTTGGACTAGCGGGATGGCCTACGAGCAGTACTTC
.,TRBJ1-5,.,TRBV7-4,CASSPNRFYSNQPQHF,TGTGCCAGCAGTCCGAACAGGTTCTATAGCAATCAGCCCCAGCATTTT
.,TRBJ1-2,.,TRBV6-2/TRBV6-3,CASSYRGRGYTF,TGTGCCAGCAGTTACAGGGGCCGGGGCTACACCTTC
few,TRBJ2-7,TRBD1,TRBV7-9,CASSIRRDTGGPSYEQYF,TGTGCCAGCAGCATTAGGCGTGATACAGGGGGACCTTCCTACGAGCAGTACTTC
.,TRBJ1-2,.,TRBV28,CASSLQGDYGYTF,TGTGCCAGCAGTTTACAGGGTGACTATGGCTACACCTTC
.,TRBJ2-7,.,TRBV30,CASTGTRGTYEQYF,TGTGCCTCTACCGGGACAAGGGGTACCTACGAGCAGTACTTC
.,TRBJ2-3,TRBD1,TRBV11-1,CASSLGTGTDTQYF,TGTGCCAGCAGCTTGGGGACAGGCACAGATACGCAGTATTTT
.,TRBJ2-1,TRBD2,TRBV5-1,CASSLEGMSGRYNEQFF,TGCGCCAGCAGCTTGGAGGGGATGAGCGGGAGATACAATGAGCAGTTCTTC
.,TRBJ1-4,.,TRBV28,CASLQAWPGGSINEKLFF,TGTGCCAGTTTACAGGCATGGCCCGGGGGTTCGATTAATGAAAAACTGTTTTTT
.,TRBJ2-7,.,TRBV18,CASSPTVYEQYF,TGTGCCAGCTCACCTACAGTCTACGAGCAGTACTTC
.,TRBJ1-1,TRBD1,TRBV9,CASSLTQGAGTEAFF,TGTGCCAGCAGCTTAACACAGGGGGCAGGAACTGAAGCTTTCTTT
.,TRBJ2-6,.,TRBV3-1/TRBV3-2,CASSQLFSGANVLTF,TGTGCCAGCAGCCAACTCTTCTCTGGGGCCAACGTCCTGACTTTC
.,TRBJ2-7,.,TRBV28,CASTHRWSSYEQYF,TGTGCCAGCACCCACAGGTGGAGCTCCTACGAGCAGTACTTC